Listed below are T cell receptor beta chains from one sample, sequenced in a study of shared clonotypes between healthy human individuals. TCRdb's table, derived via immunoSEQ multiplex PCR, lists solely in-frame clones and lacks some. The data show fewer than 2.5 million clones, 93% seen once. Material for sequencing was naive CD4+ T cells from PBMCs. These receptors all come from a man in his late teens or twenties in good health. Some clones in this sample may be carry-over from other donors' samples. CDR3s leave out the opening cysteine and the closing phenylalanine or tryptophan.

>TRBV18|TRBJ1-5
ASSPGGGDQPQH
>TRBV5-1|TRBJ2-5
ASAGGGSQETQY
>TRBV19|TRBJ1-2
ASSMTGTGYT
>TRBV18|TRBJ2-3
ASSPGTASTDTQY
>TRBV7-9|TRBJ2-1
ASSPSGSSYNEQF
>TRBV19|TRBJ2-7
ASSPLKTGYEQY
>TRBV2|TRBJ2-7
ASSDGVDSYEQY
>TRBV28|TRBJ2-7
ASSPRGQGED
>TRBV7-9|TRBJ2-2
ASSPRKTGGGLF
>TRBV28|TRBJ1-5
ASSFSQGDQPQH
>TRBV18|TRBJ2-5
ASSSGTEGETQY
>TRBV5-6|TRBJ1-2
ASSFGDRGYT
>TRBV7-2|TRBJ2-1
ASSQAGQVKEF
>TRBV5-4|TRBJ2-1
ASSFPGQDYNEQF
>TRBV9|TRBJ2-3
ASSVAADTQY
>TRBV15|TRBJ1-2
ATSRDLSDYGYT
>TRBV30|TRBJ1-3
AWSVQGHSGNTIY
>TRBV28|TRBJ2-3
AAKGRLVGTDTQY
>TRBV12-1|TRBJ2-7
ASSFARAGGFSYEQY
>TRBV11-2|TRBJ2-6
ASRFRDRSSGANVLT
>TRBV2|TRBJ2-5
ASIMSREGTQY
>TRBV28|TRBJ2-2
ASSRWTRDRNTGELF
>TRBV27|TRBJ1-2
ASSLFGSDRARHYGYT
>TRBV21-1|TRBJ1-4
ASSTLTGDGEKLF
>TRBV5-5|TRBJ2-6
ASSLAAPGANVLT
>TRBV29-1|TRBJ2-3
SVEGSGGSTDTQY
>TRBV27|TRBJ2-5
ASSLRGQETQY
>TRBV5-1|TRBJ2-7
ASSTGTSGGDEQY
>TRBV4-3|TRBJ1-1
ASSRVVDNTEAF
>TRBV19|TRBJ1-2
ASSMRQDYGYT
>TRBV6-6|TRBJ1-2
ASSYSTVVLGYGYT
>TRBV5-6|TRBJ1-2
ASSSGTGVGYT
>TRBV7-3|TRBJ2-7
ASSLSGTSGPYEQY
>TRBV5-1|TRBJ1-5
ASSLRGGGQPQH
>TRBV28|TRBJ2-1
ASSFRQGSYNEQF
>TRBV27|TRBJ2-7
ASSPHRAPYEQY
>TRBV9|TRBJ1-1
ASSVTASNTEAF
>TRBV6-1|TRBJ2-7
AITGETRGYEQY